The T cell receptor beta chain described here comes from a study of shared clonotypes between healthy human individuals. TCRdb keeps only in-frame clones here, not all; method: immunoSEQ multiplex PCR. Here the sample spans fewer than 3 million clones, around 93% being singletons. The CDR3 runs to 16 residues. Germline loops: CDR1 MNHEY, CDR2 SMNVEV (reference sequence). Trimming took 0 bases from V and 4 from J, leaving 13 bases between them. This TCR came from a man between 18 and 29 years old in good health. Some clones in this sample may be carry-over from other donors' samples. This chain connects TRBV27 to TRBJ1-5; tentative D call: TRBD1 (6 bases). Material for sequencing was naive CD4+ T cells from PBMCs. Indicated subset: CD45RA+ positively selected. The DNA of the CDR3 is TGTGCCAGCAGTTTATCGGGCAGGGGCCGAAATCAGCCCCAGCATTTT. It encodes CASSLSGRGRNQPQHF.